Below are 18 T cell receptor beta chains sequenced from a single sample in a study of T cell responses to AZD1222 COVID-19 vaccine. Assay used: immunoSEQ multiplex PCR; TCRdb lists only in-frame clones, some missing. The sample comprises more than 95,000 clones, 90% of which are singletons, and 4.5% to 5.5% rests with the top ten. The material sequenced was peripheral blood, taken on day 0 of AZD1222 vaccination. These receptors all stem from an adult in good health.

The chain couples TRBV7-9 to TRBJ1-2, with a possible D match to TRBD1 (5 bases). The CDR3 length is 14 residues. Germline CDR1 is SEHNR and CDR2 is FQNEAQ (reference sequence). The V end lost 7 bases, the J end lost 8 bases, and 20 bases lay between the germline ends. Here the CDR3 DNA reads TGTGCCAGCACCCCCCAAACCGCAGGGTGGGGCTACACCTTC. Translating gives CASTPQTAGWGYTF.

The CDR3 sequence: CASSYPTGGTTNEKLFF. The CDR3 nucleotides read TGTGCCAGCAGCTACCCGACAGGGGGCACAACTAATGAAAAACTGTTTTTT. The chain couples TRBV7-8 to TRBJ1-4; TRBD1 aligns across 10 bases. This CDR3 contains 17 residues. The ends lost 4 bases at V and 0 bases at J; junction bases unmatched: 5. Germline V lookup: CDR1 SGHVS, CDR2 FQNEAQ.

The chain's CDR3 is CASSIEGLRGSYNEQFF. The CDR3 DNA reads TGTGCCAGTAGTATAGAGGGTCTCCGTGGCTCCTACAATGAGCAGTTCTTC. The rearrangement joins TRBV19 to TRBJ2-1; D not certain. Trimming shortened V by 0 bases and J by 0 bases, and 12 bases separated the two germline ends. From germline, CDR1 is LNHDA and CDR2 SQIVND (reference sequence). This CDR3 spans 17 amino acids. The full variable domain, its missing parts supplied by reference TRBV19 and TRBJ2-1, is DGGITQSPKYLFRKEGQNVTLSCEQNLNHDAMYWYRQDPGQGLRLIYYSQIVNDFQKGDIAEGYSVSREKKESFPLTVTSAQKNPTAFYLCASSIEGLRGSYNEQFFGPGTRLTVL.

V is TRBV7-9 and J is TRBJ1-2; tentatively, D is TRBD1 (6 bases). The CDR3 contains 14 residues. Germline assignment: CDR1 SEHNR and CDR2 FQNEAQ (reference sequence). Trimming shortened V by 1 base and J by 7 bases, and 13 bases separated the two germline ends. CDR3 DNA sequence: TGTGCCAGCAGCTTAGTTACAGGGTCCCGTGGCTACACCTTC. As protein: CASSLVTGSRGYTF.

This CDR3 reads CASSSGTAIYEQYF. The CDR3 DNA follows: TGCGCCAGCAGCTCCGGGACAGCGATTTACGAGCAGTACTTC. The chain uses TRBV5-1 and TRBJ2-7; 7 positions agree with TRBD1. Looked up from germline, CDR1 is SGHRS and CDR2 is YFSETQ. With V trimmed by 3 bases and J by 4 bases, 7 bases remained unmatched. The CDR3 length is 14 residues.

This clone was seen just once. The genes are TRBV4-1 and TRBJ1-6, with TRBD1 matching over 9 bases. J gave up 9 bases and V 0 bases, and 6 bases lay outside the gene matches. Germline CDR1 reads MGHRA; CDR2 reads YSYEKL. This CDR3 region has 16 residues. CDR3: CASSQDGQGFGSPLHF. The CDR3 nucleotides are TGCGCCAGCAGCCAAGACGGACAGGGGTTCGGTTCACCCCTCCACTTT.

The V and J genes are TRBV7-2 and TRBJ1-2, with 7 bases lining up with TRBD1. The CDR3 has 14 amino acids. Germline V gene lookup returns CDR1 SGHTA and CDR2 FQGNSA. Losses at the gene ends were 1 base for V and 8 bases for J; bases not matched to a gene: 7. The DNA for the CDR3 is TGTGCCAGCAGCTTAGGTTTAGGGGGCGGAGGCTACACCTTC. Translation: CASSLGLGGGGYTF.

The V call is TRBV19, the J call TRBJ1-1; D is unresolved. The V gene's germline CDR1 is LNHDA and CDR2 SQIVND (reference sequence). The V and J ends lost 2 bases and 3 bases respectively, with 7 bases between them. The CDR3 spans 13 residues. CDR3 loop: CASSIMEYTEAFF. CDR3 nucleotide sequence: TGTGCCAGTAGTATAATGGAGTACACTGAAGCTTTCTTT.

The V call is TRBV6-5, the J call TRBJ1-5, with 9 bases lining up with TRBD1. With V trimmed by 8 bases and J by 4 bases, 9 bases remained unmatched. Germline assignment: CDR1 MNHEY and CDR2 SVGAGI. This CDR3 region has 15 residues. This CDR3 reads CASGLGTGMNQPQHF. The CDR3 nucleotides are TGTGCCAGCGGTTTAGGGACAGGGATGAATCAGCCCCAGCATTTT.

The genes are TRBV27 and TRBJ1-1, with TRBD1 identical over 11 bases. The CDR3 has 14 residues. Germline CDR1 MNHEY, CDR2 SMNVEV (reference sequence). Germline trimming cut 2 bases from V and 7 bases from J; bases unmatched to any gene: 3. CDR3 in amino acids: CASSLKGTGGEAFF. The CDR3, as DNA: TGTGCCAGCAGTTTAAAAGGGACAGGGGGTGAAGCTTTCTTT.

For the CDR3, the DNA is TGTGCCACCGAAACAGGGGGGGGATATGGCTACACCTTC. Amino acids: CATETGGGYGYTF. The chain links TRBV6-5 to TRBJ1-2; 8 bases line up with TRBD1. CDR1 is MNHEY and CDR2 is SVGAGI in the germline V gene. This CDR3 comprises 13 residues. The J segment lost 5 bases and the V segment lost 10 bases, leaving 9 bases of the junction unmatched.

The chain links TRBV3-1 (or the pseudogene TRBV3-2) to TRBJ2-7; 7 nucleotides align to TRBD1. This CDR3 comprises 15 residues. The V segment lost 1 base and the J segment 4 bases; nucleotides outside the gene matches: 7. In germline, CDR1 is LGHDT, CDR2 YNNKEL (reference sequence). Written as DNA, the CDR3 is TGTGCCAGCAGCCAAGGTCTGGGACAGAGTTACGAGCAGTACTTC. It is translated as CASSQGLGQSYEQYF.

The genes are TRBV13 and TRBJ2-5; perhaps D is TRBD1 or TRBD2 (5 bases each). V lost 0 bases, J lost 10 bases, and 9 bases lay in between. The CDR3 consists of 12 residues. Germline V gene lookup returns CDR1 PRHDT and CDR2 FYEKMQ (reference sequence). The CDR3 spells CASSLGGGGQYF. The DNA for the CDR3 is TGTGCCAGCAGCTTAGGCGGTGGGGGCCAGTACTTC.

The chain employs TRBV28 and TRBJ2-1; D remains ambiguous. Looked up from germline, CDR1 is MDHEN and CDR2 is SYDVKM. CDR3 length equals 13 residues. V gave up 4 bases and J gave up 4 bases, with 8 bases separating them. CDR3 sequence: CASSSLEYNEQFF. As DNA, the CDR3 is TGTGCCAGCAGTTCTCTAGAATACAATGAGCAGTTCTTC.

This clone has only one observation. The rearrangement joins TRBV6-1 to TRBJ1-4; 7 nucleotides align to TRBD1. The CDR3 spans 19 residues. The J segment lost 5 bases and the V segment lost 3 bases, leaving 18 bases of the junction unmatched. CDR1 and CDR2 (germline): MNHNS, SASEGT. CDR3 sequence: CASSDPEGQLGGINEKLFF. Here the CDR3 DNA reads TGTGCCAGCAGTGACCCCGAGGGACAGCTTGGGGGAATAAATGAAAAACTGTTTTTT.

The gene calls are TRBV7-9 and TRBJ1-2, with D perhaps matching TRBD1 (5 bases). V was trimmed by 6 bases and J by 5 bases, leaving 19 bases between them. Germline loops: CDR1 SEHNR, CDR2 FQNEAQ (reference sequence). The CDR3 consists of 15 residues. The CDR3 DNA sequence: TGTGCCAGCAGTTTACCGGGACCCGGGGGGTATGGCTACACCTTC. Residues: CASSLPGPGGYGYTF. The full variable domain, in which reference TRBV7-9 and TRBJ1-2 provide the parts outside the CDR3, is DTGVSQNPRHKITKRGQNVTFRCDPISEHNRLYWYRQTLGQGPEFLTYFQNEAQLEKSRLLSDRFSAERPKGSFSTLEIQRTEQGDSAMYLCASSLPGPGGYGYTFGSGTRLTVV.

This chain links TRBV6-1 with TRBJ1-2, with a possible D match to TRBD1 (5 bases). Trimming left V 3 bases short and J 2 bases short, with 7 bases between. The CDR3 contains 13 residues. Germline CDR1 reads MNHNS; CDR2 reads SASEGT. Written as DNA, the CDR3 is TGTGCCAGCAGTGAGGACAACAACTATGGCTACACCTTC. This sequence encodes CASSEDNNYGYTF.

The chain carries TRBV7-3 and TRBJ2-5, with 11 bases aligning to TRBD1. The ends lost 5 bases at V and 4 bases at J; junction bases unmatched: 3. From germline, CDR1 is SGHTA and CDR2 FQGTGA. CDR3 length: 14 amino acids. The CDR3 sequence is CASSGTGGGETQYF. The CDR3 DNA is TGTGCCAGCAGCGGGACAGGGGGAGGAGAGACCCAGTACTTC.